This entry features one T cell receptor (beta chain) sequence. The target antigen is unknown. Profiled with immunoSEQ multiplex PCR; TCRdb holds only in-frame clones, not every one. Of 76,000 or so clones listed, roughly 86% are singletons. These data are taken from a study of OX40 agonist ivuxolimab in advanced cancers. Looking at the study overall: Dose-escalation subjects each had hepatocellular carcinoma, melanoma, renal cell or head and neck cancer. Three patients responded partially, comprising one with hepatocellular carcinoma and two with cutaneous melanoma. Findings and caveats of the study: The CD4+ and CD8+ T cells in the blood had expanded clonally by week 6 at 0.1 to 3.0 mg/kg.

Germline V CDR1 and CDR2: SGHKS, YYEKEE (reference sequence). V was trimmed by 3 bases and J by 5 bases, leaving 10 bases between them. CDR3 length equals 13 residues. Sample: CD4+ or CD8+ T cells sorted from blood, taken in a trial of the OX40 agonist ivuxolimab. The source of this sequence is an adult with an advanced solid tumor such as melanoma, head and neck, liver or kidney cancer. The chain uses TRBV5-5 and TRBJ2-3; D possibly corresponds to TRBD2 (7 bases). As DNA, the CDR3 is TGTGCCAGCAGCTACAGGGAGGGAGATACGCAGTATTTT. Translating it yields CASSYREGDTQYF.